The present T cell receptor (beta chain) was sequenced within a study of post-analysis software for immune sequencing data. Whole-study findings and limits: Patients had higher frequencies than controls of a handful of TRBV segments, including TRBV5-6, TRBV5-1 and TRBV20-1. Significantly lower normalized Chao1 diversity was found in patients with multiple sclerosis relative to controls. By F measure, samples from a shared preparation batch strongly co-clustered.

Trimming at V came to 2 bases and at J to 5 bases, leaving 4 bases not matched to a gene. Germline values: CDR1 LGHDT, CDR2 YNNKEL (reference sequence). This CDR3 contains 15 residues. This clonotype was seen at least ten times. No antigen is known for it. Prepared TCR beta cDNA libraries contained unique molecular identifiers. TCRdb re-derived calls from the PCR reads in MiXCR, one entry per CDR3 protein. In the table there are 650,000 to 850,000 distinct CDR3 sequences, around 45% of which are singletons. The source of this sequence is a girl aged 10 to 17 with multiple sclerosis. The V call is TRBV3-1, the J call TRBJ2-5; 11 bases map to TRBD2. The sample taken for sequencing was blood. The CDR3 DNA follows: TGTGCCAGCAGCCAAACTAGCGGGAGAGGGGAGACCCAGTACTTC. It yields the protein CASSQTSGRGETQYF.